Each of the 25 T cell receptor beta chains below was sequenced from the same sample in a study of T cells in Graves' hyperthyroidism and ophthalmopathy (dated by TCRdb to about 2019). Receptor amplification or capture employed multiplex PCR. Instrument on record: Illumina HiSeq 2000. The TCR beta CDR3 regions were amplified from the RNA transcripts. For the first round of RT-PCR on the TCR CDR3, the HTBI primer set was used together with the Qiagen OneStep RT-PCR kit. Through fastp at Q25 and MiXCR, TCRdb rebuilt clones from the public reads, retaining in-frame beta chains. Under each unique CDR3 protein, matching rows form one entry showing the most common genes and DNA. The sample includes roughly 35,000 distinct CDR3 sequences, with about 52% observed a single time. The top ten hold roughly 25% of the sample. Specimen: blood. Receptors were obtained from a woman between 40 and 55 years old with Graves' ophthalmopathy.

The chain joins TRBV5-1 to TRBJ2-7; 7 nucleotides align to TRBD1. The CDR3 runs to 13 residues. Unmatched junction bases numbered 7, after V lost 4 bases and J lost 6 bases. Germline CDR1 reads SGHRS; CDR2 reads YFSETQ. CDR3 DNA sequence: TGCGCCAGCAGCAAGACAGGGAGAGGCGAGCAGTACTTC. It codes for CASSKTGRGEQYF.

V and J are TRBV29-1 and TRBJ2-1; TRBD2 aligns across 7 bases. The end of the DNA is better explained by TRBJ2-3, so the J call may be wrong. The CDR3 has 13 amino acids. From germline, CDR1 is SQVTM and CDR2 ANQGSEA. This CDR3 is CSVGGSSYNEQYF. The CDR3 coding sequence is TGCAGCGTTGGCGGGAGCTCCTACAATGAGCAGTATTTT.

The table lists this clonotype with many counts. V and J are TRBV7-9 and TRBJ2-7; D is perhaps TRBD1 (5 bases). Germline CDR1 reads SEHNR; CDR2 reads FQNEAQ (reference sequence). CDR3 length equals 14 residues. The V end was cut by 3 bases, the J end by 2 bases, with 11 bases between. The CDR3 loop reads CASSFGRDPYEQYF. The CDR3 DNA reads TGTGCCAGCAGCTTTGGCAGGGATCCCTACGAGCAGTACTTC.

The chain is built from TRBV24-1 and TRBJ2-1, with TRBD2 matching over 13 bases. CDR1 and CDR2 from the germline V gene are KGHDR and SFDVKD. V trimming: 4 bases; J trimming: 8 bases; junction bases outside the gene matches: 10. The CDR3 length is 17 residues. CDR3 protein: CATSETRTSGSRYEQFF. The CDR3 DNA sequence: TGTGCCACCAGTGAGACCCGGACTAGCGGGAGCCGATATGAGCAGTTCTTC.

This clonotype appeared many times. The CDR3 here is CASSDTGTGGHEQYF. CDR3 bases: TGTGCCAGCAGTGATACCGGGACAGGGGGCCACGAGCAGTACTTC. This rearrangement joins TRBV12-3 or TRBV12-4 to TRBJ2-7; 12 bases line up with TRBD1. The CDR3 has 15 residues. The trim removed 5 bases at V and 5 bases at J, leaving 7 bases unmatched.

This clonotype was recorded many times. The J gene is TRBJ2-3, the V gene TRBV5-1; TRBD2 matches 9 bases. V trimming: 6 bases; J trimming: 4 bases; junction bases outside the gene matches: 6. Germline values: CDR1 SGHRS, CDR2 YFSETQ. The length of the CDR3 is 14 residues. This CDR3 reads CASNGGGGADTQYF. CDR3 DNA: TGCGCCAGCAATGGCGGGGGGGGCGCAGATACGCAGTATTTT.

The chain carries TRBV24-1 and TRBJ1-1; D may be TRBD1 (6 bases). The CDR3 runs 15 residues. Germline V gives CDR1 KGHDR, CDR2 SFDVKD. The V end was cut by 0 bases, the J end by 5 bases, with 12 bases between. CDR3 loop: CATSDLKRGSTEAFF. The CDR3 DNA reads as TGTGCCACCAGTGATTTGAAAAGGGGGAGTACTGAAGCTTTCTTT.

Comments on this clonotype: A much larger clonotype is one base distant, so this may be a read error. V gene TRBV7-6 combines with J gene TRBJ2-1; TRBD2 aligns across 10 bases. In germline, CDR1 is SGHVS, CDR2 FNYEAQ. The CDR3 runs 19 residues. As DNA, the CDR3 is TGCGCCAGCAGCCAAGGATTATGGCGCCAGCGGGGGGGCGGGGGCGAGCAGTTCTTC. Translation: CASSQGLWRQRGGGGEQFF.

The chain combines TRBV10-3 with TRBJ2-3; TRBD2 agrees at 14 bases. Per germline, CDR1 ENHRY and CDR2 SYGVKD. The CDR3 has 18 residues. The ends lost 3 bases at V and 2 bases at J; junction bases unmatched: 7. CDR3 region: CAISETGTSGGLTDTQYF. The CDR3 DNA follows: TGTGCCATCAGTGAAACCGGGACTAGCGGGGGCCTCACAGATACGCAGTATTTT.

This clonotype is classed as medium-sized. The rearrangement uses TRBV19 and TRBJ1-5; maybe TRBD1 (5 bases). The CDR3 totals 15 residues. Germline CDR1 LNHDA, CDR2 SQIVND (reference sequence). V was trimmed by 1 base and J by 5 bases, leaving 12 bases between them. The CDR3 region is CASSIGTGTYQPQHF. The CDR3 region has the DNA TGTGCCAGTAGTATAGGCACAGGCACCTATCAGCCCCAGCATTTT.

V is TRBV6-5 and J is TRBJ1-5; D is perhaps TRBD1 (5 bases). Germline lookup yields CDR1 MNHEY and CDR2 SVGAGI. This CDR3 is 14 amino acids long. The V end was cut by 6 bases, the J end by 2 bases, with 11 bases between. CDR3 bases: TGTGCCAGCAGGCAGGGAGGTGGCAATCAGCCCCAGCATTTT. Translated: CASRQGGGNQPQHF.

In regard to this clonotype: No conserved phenylalanine or tryptophan ends this CDR3, so it is likely a read error. The V call is TRBV10-3, the J call TRBJ1-1; D is perhaps TRBD1 (6 bases). The CDR3 extends over 13 amino acids. The germline CDR1 and CDR2 sequences are ENHRY and SYGVKD. CDR3 residues: CAGRTAVNTEAFS. For the CDR3, the DNA is TGTGCCGGCCGGACAGCGGTGAACACTGAGGCTTTCTCT.

The chain has TRBV29-1 and TRBJ2-1; 13 bases are a match to TRBD2. CDR1 is SQVTM and CDR2 is ANQGSEA in the germline V gene. The CDR3 is made up of 13 amino acids. Trimming cost V 8 bases and J 8 bases; bases outside gene matches: 6. CDR3 DNA: TGCAGCCTTCGTGGGACTAGCGGGGATGAGCAGTTCTTC. As protein: CSLRGTSGDEQFF.

The chain joins TRBV19 to TRBJ1-1, with TRBD1 as a possible D gene (6 bases). Trimming removed 5 bases from V and 0 bases from J, with 10 bases in between. Germline V gene sequence: CDR1 LNHDA, CDR2 SQIVND (reference sequence). This CDR3 is built from 14 residues. In DNA, the CDR3 is TGTGCCAGTAGTGTGGGACACTTGAACACTGAAGCTTTCTTT. This gives the protein CASSVGHLNTEAFF.

In its sample, this clonotype was seen many times. V usage is TRBV5-1 and J usage is TRBJ2-5, with 8 bases lining up with TRBD2. V dropped 4 bases and J dropped 3; count of bases not matched to a gene: 14. This CDR3 region has 17 residues. CDR1 and CDR2 from the germline V gene are SGHRS and YFSETQ. The CDR3 DNA reads as TGCGCCAGCAGCCCCGTGCGAACGGGGGGGTTAGAAGAGACCCAGTACTTC. Translated: CASSPVRTGGLEETQYF.

The chain employs TRBV7-6 and TRBJ2-7; the D gene is possibly TRBD2 (6 bases). CDR1 and CDR2 (germline): SGHVS, FNYEAQ. V gave up 1 base and J gave up 9 bases, with 13 bases separating them. CDR3 length equals 13 residues. The CDR3 nucleotides read TGTGCCAGCAGCTTAGGGGACTCCCCAGTGCAGTACTTC. It specifies CASSLGDSPVQYF.

As concerns this clonotype: This could be a read error, since a much larger clone is one nucleotide away. The chain has TRBV6-2 or TRBV6-3 and TRBJ2-7; D is uncertain. Germline loops: CDR1 MNHEY, CDR2 SVGEGT. There are 13 residues in the CDR3. The CDR3 nucleotides read TGTGCCAGCAGTAACAGATACGCCTACGAGCAGTGCTTC. It encodes CASSNRYAYEQCF.

This clonotype was observed many times. This rearrangement joins TRBV6-5 to TRBJ2-7, with TRBD2 as a possible D gene (5 bases). Germline assignment: CDR1 MNHEY and CDR2 SVGAGI. There are 16 residues in the CDR3. V shed 2 bases and J shed 2 bases, with 16 bases lying between them. The CDR3 loop is CASSYGGGIGAYEQYF. The CDR3 DNA follows: TGTGCCAGCAGTTACGGTGGAGGCATTGGAGCCTACGAGCAGTACTTC.

The sample holds many counts of this clonotype. The chain links TRBV6-1 to TRBJ2-5; D uncertain. Germline V gives CDR1 MNHNS, CDR2 SASEGT. This CDR3 has 14 residues. The V and J ends lost 4 bases and 5 bases respectively, with 14 bases between them. The CDR3 DNA follows: TGTGCCAGCAGTGCGATTGGTAGTTATGAGACCCAGTACTTC. It is translated as CASSAIGSYETQYF.

Regarding this clonotype: A read error may produce the germline difference seen at one junction end. The V gene is TRBV6-2 or TRBV6-3, the J gene TRBJ1-5, with D maybe TRBD1 (6 bases). Germline V CDR1 and CDR2: MNHEY, SVGEGT. The length of the CDR3 is 17 residues. CDR3 sequence: CASTPSGAGAAFQPQQF. The DNA of the CDR3 is TGTGCCAGCACCCCCTCAGGGGCGGGTGCGGCGTTTCAGCCCCAGCAGTTT.

The gene calls are TRBV7-2 and TRBJ1-5; perhaps TRBD1 as D (5 bases). The CDR3 has 17 residues. V lost 6 bases, J lost 11 bases, and 29 bases lay in between. The germline gives CDR1 SGHTA, CDR2 FQGNSA. Here the CDR3 DNA reads TGTGCCAGCAGAACCGGGACTAGCGGGGGGATACCCGAGACCCAGCATTTT. Protein sequence: CASRTGTSGGIPETQHF.

This clonotype was seen only once. One end of the junction varies from germline; a read error may be responsible. This chain uses TRBV7-2 with TRBJ2-7; no clear D. The CDR3 loop spans 12 amino acids. Looked up from germline, CDR1 is SGHTA and CDR2 is FQGNSA. The CDR3 DNA follows: TGCGCCAGCAGCAACGGAGTCCACGAGCAGTACTTC. The encoded protein is CASSNGVHEQYF.

The chain uses TRBV18 and TRBJ1-5; D gene unclear. This CDR3 contains 14 residues. CDR1 is KGHSH, CDR2 LQKENI, per germline. Trimming cost V 2 bases and J 4 bases, with 9 bases left between them. CDR3 nucleotides: TGTGCCAGCTCACCAGAGCAAGGGAATCAGCCCCAGCATTTT. It yields the protein CASSPEQGNQPQHF. The full variable domain, rest sourced from reference TRBV18 and TRBJ1-5, is NAGVMQNPRHLVRRRGQEARLRCSPMKGHSHVYWYRQLPEEGLKFMVYLQKENIIDESGMPKERFSAEFPKEGPSILRIQQVVRGDSAAYFCASSPEQGNQPQHFGDGTRLSIL.

This clonotype turned up a few times. This chain joins TRBV7-2 and TRBJ2-5; 12 bases fit TRBD2. CDR3 length: 15 amino acids. V lost 5 bases and J lost 10; bases outside the gene matches: 11. CDR1 SGHTA and CDR2 FQGNSA come from the germline V gene. The CDR3 nucleotides read TGTGCCAGCAGCACTGGACTAGCGGGAATCGGGGGCCAGTACTTC. It is translated as CASSTGLAGIGGQYF. The variable domain in full, completed from reference TRBV7-2 and TRBJ2-5, reads GAGVSQSPSNKVTEKGKDVELRCDPISGHTALYWYRQSLGQGLEFLIYFQGNSAPDKSGLPSDRFSAERTGGSVSTLTIQRTQQEDSAVYLCASSTGLAGIGGQYFGPGTRLLVL.

This chain joins TRBV29-1 and TRBJ2-5, with 11 positions matching TRBD1. Trimming cost V 4 bases and J 5 bases; bases outside gene matches: 3. The CDR3 length is 13 residues. Germline V CDR1 and CDR2: SQVTM, ANQGSEA. The CDR3 loop is CSVGTGGAETQYF. CDR3 in DNA: TGCAGCGTTGGGACAGGGGGCGCGGAGACCCAGTACTTC.